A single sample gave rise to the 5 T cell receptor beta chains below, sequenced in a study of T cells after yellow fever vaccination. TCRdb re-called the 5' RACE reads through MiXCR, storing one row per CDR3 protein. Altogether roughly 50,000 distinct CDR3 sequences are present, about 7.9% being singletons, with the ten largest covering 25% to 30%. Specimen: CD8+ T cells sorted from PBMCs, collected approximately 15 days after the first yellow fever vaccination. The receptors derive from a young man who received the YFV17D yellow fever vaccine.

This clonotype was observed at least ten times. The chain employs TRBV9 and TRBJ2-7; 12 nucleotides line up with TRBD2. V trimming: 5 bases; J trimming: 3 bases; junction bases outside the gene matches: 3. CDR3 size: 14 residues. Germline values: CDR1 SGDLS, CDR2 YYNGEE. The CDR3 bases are TGTGCCAGCAGTACGGGACTAGCGGGCTACGAGCAGTACTTC. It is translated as CASSTGLAGYEQYF.

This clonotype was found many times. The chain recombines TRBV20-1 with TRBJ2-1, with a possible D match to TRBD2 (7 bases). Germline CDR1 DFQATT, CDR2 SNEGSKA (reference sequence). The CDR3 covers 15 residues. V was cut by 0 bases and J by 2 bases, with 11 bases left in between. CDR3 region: CSARDRGGPYNEQFF. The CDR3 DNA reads TGCAGTGCTAGAGATAGGGGGGGCCCCTACAATGAGCAGTTCTTC.

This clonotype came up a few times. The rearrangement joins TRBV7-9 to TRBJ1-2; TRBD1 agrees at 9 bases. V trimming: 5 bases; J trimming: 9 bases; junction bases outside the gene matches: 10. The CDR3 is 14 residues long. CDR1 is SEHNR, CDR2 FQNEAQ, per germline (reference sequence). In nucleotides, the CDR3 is TGTGCCAGCAGCCTGGGACAGGGAGAGGGGAGCTACACCTTC. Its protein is CASSLGQGEGSYTF.

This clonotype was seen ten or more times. The DNA of the CDR3 is TGTGCCAGCAGCTTGGGGGACAGAACTACTTACAATGAGCAGTTCTTC. This codes for CASSLGDRTTYNEQFF. The genes are TRBV7-2 and TRBJ2-1; TRBD1 agrees at 7 bases. This CDR3 is built from 16 residues. Germline V gene sequence: CDR1 SGHTA, CDR2 FQGNSA. V lost 3 bases, J lost 4 bases, and 9 bases stayed unmatched. Full variable domain (outside the CDR3, taken from reference TRBV7-2 and TRBJ2-1): GAGVSQSPSNKVTEKGKDVELRCDPISGHTALYWYRQSLGQGLEFLIYFQGNSAPDKSGLPSDRFSAERTGGSVSTLTIQRTQQEDSAVYLCASSLGDRTTYNEQFFGPGTRLTVL.

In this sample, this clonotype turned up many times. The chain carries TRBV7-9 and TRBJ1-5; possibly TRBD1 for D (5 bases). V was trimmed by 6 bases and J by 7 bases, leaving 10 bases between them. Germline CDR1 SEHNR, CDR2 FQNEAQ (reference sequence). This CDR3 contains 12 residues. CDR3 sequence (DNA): TGTGCCAGCAGTTCAGGGACCCAGCCCCAGCATTTT. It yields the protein CASSSGTQPQHF.